A selection of T cell receptor beta chains follows, all from one sample in a study of blood T cell repertoires in COVID-19. TCRdb's table, derived via immunoSEQ multiplex PCR, lists solely in-frame clones and lacks some. The profile shows over 75,000 clones, just under 85% of them singletons. The specimen sequenced was peripheral blood. These receptors were collected from a man in his 70s with acute or convalescent COVID-19. CDR3s include the opening cysteine and the closing phenylalanine or tryptophan. The D gene is left open where the match is weak. Clone size appears in some rows only: once, few, many, or a class for an expanded clone.

d_call,clone_size,v_call,j_call,cdr3_nt,cdr3_aa
.,.,TRBV5-8,TRBJ1-5,TGTGCCAGCCTCTCAAGCGGTGGAGGGAGCAATCAGCCCCAGCATTTT,CASLSSGGGSNQPQHF
TRBD2,.,TRBV6-6,TRBJ2-1,TGTGCCAGCAGTTATGGAATGTCGGGGGGAGGGAATGAGCAGTTCTTC,CASSYGMSGGGNEQFF
.,.,TRBV11-2,TRBJ1-1,TGTGCCAGCAGGTTGATGAGATTCTCTCCCACTGAAGCTTTCTTT,CASRLMRFSPTEAFF
.,.,TRBV10-3,TRBJ1-3,TGTGCCATCAGCCACAAACCAGGGGCAGGAAACACCATATATTTT,CAISHKPGAGNTIYF
.,.,TRBV28,TRBJ2-7,TGTGCCAGCAGTTTCCGCGGCCTCAGCTCCTACGAGCAGTACTTC,CASSFRGLSSYEQYF
TRBD2,few,TRBV7-3,TRBJ2-1,TGTGCCAGCTCATACCCCGGACTAGCGGGAGAGAGCTCCTACAATGAGCAGTTCTTC,CASSYPGLAGESSYNEQFF
.,.,TRBV5-6,TRBJ1-1,TGTGCCAGCAGCTTGAGACAGAACACTGAAGCTTTCTTT,CASSLRQNTEAFF
TRBD2,.,TRBV7-6,TRBJ2-3,TGTGCCAGCAGCTTCCTAGCGGGAGGGTCGACAGATACGCAGTATTTT,CASSFLAGGSTDTQYF
TRBD1,.,TRBV14,TRBJ1-2,TGTGCCAGCAGCCCTCGTATCGCTCCGGGACAGGGAGGCTACACCTTC,CASSPRIAPGQGGYTF
.,.,TRBV7-8,TRBJ1-2,TGTGCCAGCAGCTTTGTTCGGGGACTCCGGAATGACTATGGCTACACCTTC,CASSFVRGLRNDYGYTF
.,.,TRBV6-1,TRBJ1-1,TGTGCCAGCAGTGACACCTCGGGGAACACTGAAGCTTTCTTT,CASSDTSGNTEAFF
TRBD1,.,TRBV6-5,TRBJ1-4,TGTGCCAGCAGAGGACAGGAGAATGAAAAACTGTTTTTT,CASRGQENEKLFF